This TCR beta chain was captured by sequencing in a study of blood T cell repertoires in COVID-19. Study details: The cDNA or gDNA used as material had been derived from T cells, B-cell-depleted T cells, or PBMCs.

The CDR3 is 15 residues long. Germline CDR1 and CDR2: LGHDT and YNNKEL (reference sequence). V was pared by 5 bases and J by 2 bases, with 16 bases between. This clone was recorded only once. Method: immunoSEQ multiplex PCR; TCRdb's copy keeps in-frame clones and lacks some. The data contain around 140,000 clones, 85% to 90% of them singletons. The chain carries TRBV3-1 (or the pseudogene TRBV3-2) and TRBJ2-7, with D perhaps matching TRBD2 (5 bases). The sample was peripheral blood. The receptor was isolated from a man between 60 and 70 years old with COVID-19, enrolled during active disease. The CDR3: CASSDELTRAYEQYF. CDR3 coding DNA: TGTGCCAGCAGCGATGAACTCACTAGAGCCTACGAGCAGTACTTC.